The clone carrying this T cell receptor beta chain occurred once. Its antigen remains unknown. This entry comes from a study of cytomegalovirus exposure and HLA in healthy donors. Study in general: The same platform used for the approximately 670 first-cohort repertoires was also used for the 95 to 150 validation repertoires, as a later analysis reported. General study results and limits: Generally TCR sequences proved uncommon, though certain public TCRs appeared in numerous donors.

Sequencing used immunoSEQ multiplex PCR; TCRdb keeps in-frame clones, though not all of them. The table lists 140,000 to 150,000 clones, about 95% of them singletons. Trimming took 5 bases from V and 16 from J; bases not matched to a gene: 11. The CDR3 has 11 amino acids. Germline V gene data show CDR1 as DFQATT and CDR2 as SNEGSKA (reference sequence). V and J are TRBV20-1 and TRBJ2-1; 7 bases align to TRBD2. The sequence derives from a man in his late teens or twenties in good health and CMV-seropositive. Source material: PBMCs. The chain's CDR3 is CSAGGRIAGFF. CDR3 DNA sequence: TGCAGTGCTGGAGGGAGAATAGCGGGTTTCTTC.